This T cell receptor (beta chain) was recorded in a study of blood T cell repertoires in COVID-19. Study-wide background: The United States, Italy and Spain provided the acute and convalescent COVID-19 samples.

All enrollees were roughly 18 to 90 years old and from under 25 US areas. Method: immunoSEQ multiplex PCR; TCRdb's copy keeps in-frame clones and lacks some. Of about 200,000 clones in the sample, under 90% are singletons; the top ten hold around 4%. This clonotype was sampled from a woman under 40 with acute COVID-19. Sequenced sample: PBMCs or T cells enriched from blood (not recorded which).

The CDR3 protein is CASSPRPPTGFNSPLHF. In nucleotides, the CDR3 is TGTGCCAGCAGCCCCCGCCCCCCGACAGGGTTTAATTCACCCCTCCACTTT. The V and J genes are TRBV27 and TRBJ1-6; TRBD1 matches at 7 bases. The CDR3 has 17 residues. The germline V gene has CDR1 MNHEY and CDR2 SMNVEV (reference sequence). After removal of 6 bases from V and 6 bases from J, the junction contained 14 bases not matched to a gene.